Each of the 7 T cell receptor beta chains below was sequenced from the same sample in a study of T cell responses to AZD1222 COVID-19 vaccine. Assay used: immunoSEQ multiplex PCR; TCRdb lists only in-frame clones, some missing. Among 180,000 or so clones listed, 70% to 90% were seen once. Sequenced material: peripheral blood, taken 28 days after the second AZD1222 dose. The origin of the receptors is an adult who received the AZD1222 COVID-19 vaccine.

The chain carries TRBV20-1 and TRBJ2-7; D ambiguous. The CDR3 has 11 amino acids. Germline CDR1 reads DFQATT; CDR2 reads SNEGSKA (reference sequence). The CDR3 loop is CSGSHHGEQYF. The CDR3 bases are TGCAGCGGGTCCCACCACGGCGAGCAGTACTTC.

J is TRBJ1-5 and V is TRBV27; D is uncertain. Deletions cut 4 bases from V and 5 bases from J, with 9 bases between. Germline-derived CDR1 and CDR2 are MNHEY and SMNVEV (reference sequence). The CDR3 contains 13 residues. The CDR3 sequence: CASSWGYDQPQHF. DNA of the CDR3: TGTGCCAGCAGTTGGGGATACGATCAGCCCCAGCATTTT.

This rearrangement joins TRBV5-1 to TRBJ2-3; 11 bases are a match to TRBD2. This CDR3 contains 14 residues. The germline V gene has CDR1 SGHRS and CDR2 YFSETQ. The V gene end was trimmed by 5 bases and the J gene end by 7 bases; junction bases not matched to a gene: 6. For the CDR3, the DNA is TGCGCCAGCAGACCAACTAGCGGGAGTAATACGCAGTATTTT. Encoded protein: CASRPTSGSNTQYF.

In its sample, this clone was seen once. The CDR3 DNA is TGTGCCAGCACCAGGACGAGGACGAGGACCGTGGACACTGAAGCTTTCTTT. This gives the protein CASTRTRTRTVDTEAFF. The chain recombines TRBV9 with TRBJ1-1; the D is unclear. Germline CDR1 reads SGDLS; CDR2 reads YYNGEE. CDR3 length: 17 amino acids. V lost 6 bases and J 3 bases, leaving 24 bases between the germline ends.

On this clone: The junction departs from the called germline gene at one end, perhaps through a read error. The chain joins TRBV7-7 to TRBJ2-2; a possible D gene is TRBD1 (7 bases). From germline, CDR1 is SSHAT and CDR2 FNYEAQ (reference sequence). The CDR3 covers 15 residues. The CDR3 loop is CASSLGGGYTGELFF. Written as DNA, the CDR3 is TGTGCTAGCAGCTTAGGAGGGGGCTATACCGGGGAGCTGTTTTTT.

The chain carries TRBV1 and TRBJ1-5. TRBV1 counts as a pseudogene. The CDR3 consists of 21 residues. CDR3 bases: TGCACCAGCACCCACCTTGGGGGGCTGCCCTCGATGTGGTATAGCAATCAGCCCCAGCATTTT. Amino acids: CTSTHLGGLPSMWYSNQPQHF.

This sequence joins TRBV19 and TRBJ1-5; D is perhaps TRBD1 (5 bases). V lost 6 bases to trimming and J lost 0 bases, with 12 bases between them. The CDR3 has 15 amino acids. Germline V gene sequence: CDR1 LNHDA, CDR2 SQIVND (reference sequence). The CDR3 here is CASRPGSHSNQPQHF. The CDR3 nucleotides are TGTGCCAGTAGGCCAGGGTCGCATAGCAATCAGCCCCAGCATTTT.